This T cell receptor beta chain stems from a study of cytomegalovirus exposure and HLA in healthy donors. The PCR was carried out with 60 Vbeta primers and 13 Jbeta primers. The method was immunoSEQ multiplex PCR; TCRdb's version includes in-frame clones alone and lacks a portion of them. In the table there are 130,000 to 150,000 clones, 80% of which are singletons. This clone was seen a single time. The length of the CDR3 is 19 residues. J gave up 0 bases and V 2 bases, and 6 bases lay outside the gene matches. This clonotype originated in a man aged 35-49 years in good health and CMV-seronegative. The genes are TRBV5-7 and TRBJ2-1; 15 bases line up with TRBD2. TRBV5-7 is recorded as an ORF, its role being uncertain. The specimen sequenced was PBMCs. The CDR3 sequence is CASSFGLAGGRSSYNEQFF. The CDR3 region has the DNA TGTGCCAGCAGCTTCGGACTAGCGGGGGGGCGAAGCTCCTACAATGAGCAGTTCTTC.